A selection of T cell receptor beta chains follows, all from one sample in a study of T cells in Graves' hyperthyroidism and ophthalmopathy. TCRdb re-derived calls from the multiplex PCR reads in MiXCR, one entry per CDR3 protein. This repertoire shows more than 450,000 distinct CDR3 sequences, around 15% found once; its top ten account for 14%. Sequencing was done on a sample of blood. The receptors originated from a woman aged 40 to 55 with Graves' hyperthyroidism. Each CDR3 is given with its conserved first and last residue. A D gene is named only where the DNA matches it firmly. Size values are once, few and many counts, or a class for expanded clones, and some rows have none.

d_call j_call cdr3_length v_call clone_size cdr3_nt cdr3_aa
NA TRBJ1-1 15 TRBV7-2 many TGTGCCAGCAGCATAAAACAGTGGGGGAACACTGAAGCTTTCTTT CASSIKQWGNTEAFF
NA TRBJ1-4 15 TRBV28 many TGTGCCAGCAGCCTATCTCAAGCAACTAATGAAAAACTGTTTTTT CASSLSQATNEKLFF
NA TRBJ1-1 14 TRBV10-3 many TGTGCCATCAGTGAGTCGAACAGGAACACTGAAGCTTTCTTT CAISESNRNTEAFF
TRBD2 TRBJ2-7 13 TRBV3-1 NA TGTGCCAGCGGGGGACTAGGAGGGTACGAGCAGTACTTC CASGGLGGYEQYF
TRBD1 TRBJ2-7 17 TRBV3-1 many TGTGCCAGCAGCCCACCGGGACAGGCCTCAGGGGGCTACGAGCAGTACTTC CASSPPGQASGGYEQYF
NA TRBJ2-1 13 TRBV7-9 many TGTGCCAGCAGCTCTTATTATATGAATGAGCAGTTCTTC CASSSYYMNEQFF
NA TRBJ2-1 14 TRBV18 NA TGTGCCAGCTCACCACCTAACAGCTACAATGAGCAGTTCTTC CASSPPNSYNEQFF
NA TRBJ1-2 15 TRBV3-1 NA TGTGCCAGCAGCCAAGTTTCAGCTTCTAACTATGGCTACACCTTC CASSQVSASNYGYTF
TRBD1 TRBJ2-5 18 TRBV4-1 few TGCGCCAGCAGCCTACACCCGGGACAGGGGAAGAGGCTGGAGACCCAGTACTTC CASSLHPGQGKRLETQYF
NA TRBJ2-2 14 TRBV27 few TGTGCCAGCAGTTGGGGCGGGACCACCGGGGAGCTGTTTTTT CASSWGGTTGELFF
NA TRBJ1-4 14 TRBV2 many TGTGCCAGCAGTGTGAACCTGGGGCATGAAAAACTGTTTTTT CASSVNLGHEKLFF
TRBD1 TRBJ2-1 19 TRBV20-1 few TGCAGTGCTAGAGATCTAACAGGGGATCCCCGCAGCTCCTACAATGAGCAGTTCTTC CSARDLTGDPRSSYNEQFF
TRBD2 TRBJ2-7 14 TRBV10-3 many TGTGCCATCAGTGTGACTAGCGGGAGCTACGAGCAGTACTTC CAISVTSGSYEQYF
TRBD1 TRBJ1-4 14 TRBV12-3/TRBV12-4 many TGTGCCAGCAGCTACGGGACAGTTAATGAAAAACTGTTTTTT CASSYGTVNEKLFF
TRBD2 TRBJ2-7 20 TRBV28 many TGTGCCAGCAGTTTATCTGGGACTAGCGGGAGAGGGGGGAAGCGGTACGAGCAGTACTTC CASSLSGTSGRGGKRYEQYF
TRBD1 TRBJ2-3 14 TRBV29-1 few TGCAGCCTGGGAGAGGGGGCAGGGGCAGATACGCAGTATTTT CSLGEGAGADTQYF
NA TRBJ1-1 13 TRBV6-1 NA TGTGCCAGCAGCCCTCATTGGAACACTGAAGCTTTCTTT CASSPHWNTEAFF
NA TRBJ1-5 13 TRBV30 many TGTGCCTGGAGTGTAATCGGGGAGCAGCCCCAGCATTTT CAWSVIGEQPQHF
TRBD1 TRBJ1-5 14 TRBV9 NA TGTGCCAGCAGCGTCACAGGGGGCCCATATGACAAGCATTTT CASSVTGGPYDKHF
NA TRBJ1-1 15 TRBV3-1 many TGTGCCAGCAGCCAAGAAGGGACGTGGAACACTGAAGCTTTCTTT CASSQEGTWNTEAFF
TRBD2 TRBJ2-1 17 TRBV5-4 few TGTGCCAGCAGCCAAGGGACTAGCGGGATATCAATGAATGAGCAGTTCTTC CASSQGTSGISMNEQFF
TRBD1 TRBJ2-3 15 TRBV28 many TGTGCCAGCAGTAAACCGGGACAGGGCACAGATACGCAGTATTTT CASSKPGQGTDTQYF
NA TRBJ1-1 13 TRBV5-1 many TGCGCCAGCAGCTTGGAATTGCGGACTGAAGCTTTCTTT CASSLELRTEAFF
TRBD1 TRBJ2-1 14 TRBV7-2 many TGTGCCAGCAGCCGGGACAGCAGCTTCAATGAGCAGTTCTTC CASSRDSSFNEQFF
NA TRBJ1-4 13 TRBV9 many TGTGCCAGCAGCGGGGGCGCCGGTGAAAAACTGTTTTTT CASSGGAGEKLFF
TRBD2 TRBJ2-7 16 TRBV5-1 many TGCGCCAGCAGCTTGGCCATTTCCCAAGCGGGAGACGAGCAGTACTTC CASSLAISQAGDEQYF
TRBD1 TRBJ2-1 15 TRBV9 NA TGTGCCAGCAGCGCCCGGGACAGTTCCTACAATGAGCAGTTCTTC CASSARDSSYNEQFF
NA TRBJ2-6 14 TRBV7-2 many TGTGCCAGCAGCTTAGATTACGGGGCCAACGTCCTGACTTTC CASSLDYGANVLTF
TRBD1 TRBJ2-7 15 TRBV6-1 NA TGTGCCAGCAGCGAGGACAGGGTGAGCTCCTACGAGCAGTACTTC CASSEDRVSSYEQYF
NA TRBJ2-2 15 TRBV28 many TGTGCCAGCAGTCCGAGGGATAGCTTCACCGGGGAGCTGTTTTTT CASSPRDSFTGELFF
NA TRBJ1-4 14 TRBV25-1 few TGTGCCAGCAGTGAGGACATCCTCGGGGAAAAACTGTTTTTT CASSEDILGEKLFF
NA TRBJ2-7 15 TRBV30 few TGTGCCTGGAGTGTAGGTGGGAGTTTCGCGTACGAGCAGTACTTC CAWSVGGSFAYEQYF
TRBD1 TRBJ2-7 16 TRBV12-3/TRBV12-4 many TGTGCCAGCAGTCCTCAATCGACAGGGGTCTCCTACGAGCAGTACTTC CASSPQSTGVSYEQYF
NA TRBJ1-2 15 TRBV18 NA TGTGCCAGCTCACCCCTCACCGCGGAGAACTATGGCTACACCTTC CASSPLTAENYGYTF
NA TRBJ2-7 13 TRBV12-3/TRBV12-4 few TGTGCCAGCAGTTTAAGGGGCCACAACGAGCAGTACTTC CASSLRGHNEQYF
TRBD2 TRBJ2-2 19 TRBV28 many TGTGCCAGCAGTCACCTCGGAGGAACTAGCGGGGTGAACACCGGGGAGCTGTTTTTT CASSHLGGTSGVNTGELFF
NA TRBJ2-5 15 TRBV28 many TGTGCCAGCAGTTTATGGTCCCACATCCAAGAGACCCAGTACTTC CASSLWSHIQETQYF
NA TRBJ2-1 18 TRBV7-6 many TGTGCCAGCAGCTTAGCACCGGGACTCCAGCAGCTCGACAATGAGCAGTTCTTC CASSLAPGLQQLDNEQFF
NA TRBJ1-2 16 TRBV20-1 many TGCAGTGCTAGAGATTTGCAGGGAGGGTGGAAAAAAGGCTACACCTTC CSARDLQGGWKKGYTF
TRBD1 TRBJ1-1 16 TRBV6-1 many TGTGCCAGCAGTTTTACACCCCAGGGGGCGAACACTGAAGCTTTCTTT CASSFTPQGANTEAFF
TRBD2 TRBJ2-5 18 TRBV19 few TGTGCCAGTAGTAGAGGCGCGGGAGGGCCGCAAAAACAAGAGACCCAGTACTTC CASSRGAGGPQKQETQYF
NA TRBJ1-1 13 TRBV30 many TGTGCCTGGAGACAGGGTCCGGGCACTGAAGCTTTCTTT CAWRQGPGTEAFF
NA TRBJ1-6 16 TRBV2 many TGTGCCAGCAGTGAATTCGGCGGAGTTTATAATTCACCCCTCCACTTT CASSEFGGVYNSPLHF
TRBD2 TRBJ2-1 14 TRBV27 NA TGTGCCAGCAGTTTATCGTTTTGGGGGGGTGAGCAGTTCTTC CASSLSFWGGEQFF